The 16 T cell receptor beta chains given below trace back to one sample, sequenced in a study of cytomegalovirus exposure and HLA in healthy donors. Primers: 60 Vbeta forward and 13 Jbeta reverse. The data were produced by immunoSEQ multiplex PCR, yet TCRdb's version contains in-frame clones alone and is incomplete. In all, the sample yields approximately 110,000 clones. Sequencing input: PBMCs. These receptors came from a man aged 40-50 years in good health and CMV-seronegative.

This rearrangement joins TRBV5-1 to TRBJ2-3; 13 nucleotides match TRBD2. Germline loops: CDR1 SGHRS, CDR2 YFSETQ. V lost 4 bases to trimming and J lost 3 bases; unmatched junction nucleotides: 5. The CDR3 contains 16 residues. CDR3 region: CASSGGLAGSTDTQYF. The CDR3 DNA sequence: TGCGCCAGCAGCGGGGGACTAGCGGGAAGTACAGATACGCAGTATTTT. Together with reference TRBV5-1 and TRBJ2-3, the CDR3 gives the full variable domain: KAGVTQTPRYLIKTRGQQVTLSCSPISGHRSVSWYQQTPGQGLQFLFEYFSETQRNKGNFPGRFSGRQFSNSRSEMNVSTLELGDSALYLCASSGGLAGSTDTQYFGPGTRLTVL.

The chain joins TRBV4-1 to TRBJ1-6; D remains unclear. This CDR3 has 14 residues. Germline-derived CDR1 and CDR2 are MGHRA and YSYEKL. Trimming left V 4 bases short and J 6 bases short, with 10 bases between. The CDR3 spells CASSRDGVNSPLHF. CDR3 DNA: TGCGCCAGCAGCCGTGACGGAGTTAATTCACCCCTCCACTTT.

The rearrangement uses TRBV19 and TRBJ2-1; 7 bases are shared with TRBD1. This CDR3 spans 16 amino acids. Losses at the gene ends were 5 bases for V and 6 bases for J; bases not matched to a gene: 13. The V gene's germline CDR1 is LNHDA and CDR2 SQIVND (reference sequence). The CDR3 here is CASSDRDSLSVNEQFF. The CDR3 bases are TGTGCCAGTAGTGACCGGGACAGCCTATCCGTCAATGAGCAGTTCTTC.

V gene TRBV7-6 combines with J gene TRBJ2-2; 12 positions agree with TRBD2. CDR1 and CDR2 (germline): SGHVS, FNYEAQ. The CDR3 is 18 residues long. The trim removed 2 bases at V and 5 bases at J, leaving 9 bases unmatched. The CDR3 DNA reads as TGTGCCAGCAGCTTACCTACTAGCGGGAGGAGTTGGACCGGGGAGCTGTTTTTT. Protein product: CASSLPTSGRSWTGELFF. Together with reference TRBV7-6 and TRBJ2-2, the CDR3 gives the full variable domain: GAGVSQSPRYKVTKRGQDVALRCDPISGHVSLYWYRQALGQGPEFLTYFNYEAQQDKSGLPNDRFSAERPEGSISTLTIQRTEQRDSAMYRCASSLPTSGRSWTGELFFGEGSRLTVL.

Note on this clone: Compared with germline, one end of the junction differs, possibly owing to a read error. The chain carries TRBV5-6 and TRBJ2-1; 7 bases are shared with TRBD2. This CDR3 spans 13 amino acids. Germline V gene sequence: CDR1 SGHDT, CDR2 YYEEEE. The CDR3 sequence is CAGSLGGPVEQFF. In nucleotides, the CDR3 is TGTGCCGGCAGCTTGGGAGGGCCGGTTGAGCAGTTCTTC.

J is TRBJ1-4 and V is TRBV19, with 9 nucleotides matching TRBD1. CDR3 length: 16 amino acids. CDR1 LNHDA and CDR2 SQIVND come from the germline V gene (reference sequence). V gave up 6 bases and J gave up 7 bases; unmatched junction bases: 12. The CDR3 loop reads CASRAIPGQGTEKLFF. The CDR3 bases are TGTGCCAGTAGAGCAATTCCGGGACAGGGAACTGAAAAACTGTTTTTT. The whole variable domain, filled in from reference TRBV19 and TRBJ1-4, reads DGGITQSPKYLFRKEGQNVTLSCEQNLNHDAMYWYRQDPGQGLRLIYYSQIVNDFQKGDIAEGYSVSREKKESFPLTVTSAQKNPTAFYLCASRAIPGQGTEKLFFGSGTQLSVL.

The chain combines TRBV7-2 with TRBJ2-7, with a tentative D call TRBD2 (6 bases). Trimming cost V 5 bases and J 3 bases, with 20 bases left between them. In germline, CDR1 is SGHTA, CDR2 FQGNSA. The CDR3 sequence is 16 residues long. Here the CDR3 DNA reads TGTGCCAGCAGCCCCTTGGCAGGAGCGGGCTTCTACGAGCAGTACTTC. Protein sequence: CASSPLAGAGFYEQYF.

The chain couples TRBV4-1 to TRBJ1-2; a weak D match, TRBD1 (6 bases). V was pared by 4 bases and J by 7 bases, with 22 bases between. Germline V gives CDR1 MGHRA, CDR2 YSYEKL. The CDR3 covers 16 residues. The CDR3: CASSPLVGQGSIGYTF. CDR3 sequence (DNA): TGCGCCAGCAGCCCCCTAGTTGGGCAGGGGAGTATTGGCTACACCTTC.

This chain's CDR3 is CASSSTSGSGEQYF. The CDR3 DNA reads TGCGCCAGCAGCTCGACTAGCGGGAGCGGCGAGCAGTACTTC. The rearrangement uses TRBV5-1 and TRBJ2-7; 12 nucleotides align to TRBD2. The V gene's germline CDR1 is SGHRS and CDR2 YFSETQ. The V and J ends lost 3 bases and 6 bases, in that order; junction bases with no gene match: 4. The CDR3 is 14 residues long. The whole variable domain, remainder taken from reference TRBV5-1 and TRBJ2-7, is KAGVTQTPRYLIKTRGQQVTLSCSPISGHRSVSWYQQTPGQGLQFLFEYFSETQRNKGNFPGRFSGRQFSNSRSEMNVSTLELGDSALYLCASSSTSGSGEQYFGPGTRLTVT.

J is TRBJ2-3 and V is TRBV4-3; possible D gene TRBD2, 7 bases. Germline CDR1 LGHNA, CDR2 YSLEER. The CDR3 totals 20 residues. With 1 base removed from V and 0 bases from J, the gap between germline ends came to 23 bases. CDR3 in DNA: TGCGCCAGCAGCCAAGGTGAAGGGGGTGGGCTAGCGGTCAGCACAGATACGCAGTATTTT. Translated, it gives CASSQGEGGGLAVSTDTQYF.

J is TRBJ2-1 and V is TRBV19; 13 positions agree with TRBD2. Germline CDR1 and CDR2: LNHDA and SQIVND (reference sequence). CDR3 length: 15 amino acids. Unmatched junction bases numbered 9, after V lost 6 bases and J lost 10 bases. The CDR3 reads CASSQLAGGSWEQFF. The CDR3 bases are TGTGCCAGTAGCCAACTAGCGGGAGGGTCTTGGGAGCAGTTCTTC.

The CDR3 loop reads CASSLNSQGNTEAFF. The CDR3 nucleotides read TGTGCCAGCAGCTTAAATTCACAGGGAAATACTGAAGCTTTCTTT. The rearrangement joins TRBV7-9 to TRBJ1-1; D perhaps matches TRBD1 (6 bases). This CDR3 has 15 residues. V dropped 2 bases and J dropped 5 bases, with 15 bases sitting between them. Looked up from germline, CDR1 is SEHNR and CDR2 is FQNEAQ (reference sequence). Filled out from reference TRBV7-9 and TRBJ1-1, the complete variable domain reads DTGVSQNPRHKITKRGQNVTFRCDPISEHNRLYWYRQTLGQGPEFLTYFQNEAQLEKSRLLSDRFSAERPKGSFSTLEIQRTEQGDSAMYLCASSLNSQGNTEAFFGQGTRLTVV.

This rearrangement joins TRBV30 to TRBJ2-7, with a weak D call TRBD1 (5 bases). CDR3 length equals 11 residues. In germline, CDR1 is GTSNPN, CDR2 SVGIG (reference sequence). V was clipped by 2 bases and J by 4 bases, with 6 bases between them. The CDR3 spells CAWSRGYEQYF. Here the CDR3 DNA reads TGTGCCTGGAGTAGGGGATACGAGCAGTACTTC.

The rearrangement links TRBV6-1 to TRBJ2-1; 7 bases agree with TRBD2. After removal of 3 bases from V and 3 bases from J, the junction contained 8 bases not matched to a gene. The CDR3 is made up of 16 amino acids. Germline lookup yields CDR1 MNHNS and CDR2 SASEGT. The CDR3 region is CASSDVVTGGYNEQFF. The CDR3 region has the DNA TGTGCCAGCAGTGACGTCGTAACGGGAGGCTACAATGAGCAGTTCTTC.

This sequence joins TRBV6-5 and TRBJ2-7, with 8 bases aligning to TRBD1. Germline V gene lookup returns CDR1 MNHEY and CDR2 SVGAGI. The V and J ends lost 6 bases and 2 bases, in that order; junction bases with no gene match: 3. This CDR3 is built from 13 residues. CDR3 DNA sequence: TGTGCCAGCAGGTGGACAGGGACCTACGAGCAGTACTTC. Translating gives CASRWTGTYEQYF.

This chain links TRBV6-5 with TRBJ1-2; the D gene is possibly TRBD1 (5 bases). The V end lost 4 bases, the J end lost 4 bases, and 13 bases lay between the germline ends. This CDR3 comprises 14 residues. The germline CDR1 and CDR2 sequences are MNHEY and SVGAGI. The DNA of the CDR3 is TGTGCCAGCAGTTTTGGGGCTGACCCCTATGGCTACACCTTC. This gives the protein CASSFGADPYGYTF.